The entry below describes one T cell receptor (beta chain). Its antigen is as yet unknown. The sample belongs to a study of blood T cells in healthy people across ages. The J segment lost 1 base and the V segment lost 5 bases, leaving 4 bases of the junction unmatched. This CDR3 comprises 14 residues. Germline lookup yields CDR1 LGHDT and CDR2 YNNKEL (reference sequence). A second PCR of 7 to 11 cycles used a sample-barcoded 5' primer and a J-beta primer mix. TCRdb ran MiXCR on the 5' RACE reads and lists one entry per CDR3 protein. The sample lists over 950,000 distinct CDR3 sequences, roughly 51% occurring once. Study findings and constraints: Donor CMV status was unknown, possibly confounding expanded clonotype changes.

Sequenced material: blood. This TCR came from a woman aged 55-69 years in good health. V gene TRBV3-1 combines with J gene TRBJ2-5; TRBD1 agrees at 7 bases. In nucleotides, the CDR3 is TGTGCCAGCAGCTTCTACAGGGGCCAAGAGACCCAGTACTTC. Amino acid sequence: CASSFYRGQETQYF.